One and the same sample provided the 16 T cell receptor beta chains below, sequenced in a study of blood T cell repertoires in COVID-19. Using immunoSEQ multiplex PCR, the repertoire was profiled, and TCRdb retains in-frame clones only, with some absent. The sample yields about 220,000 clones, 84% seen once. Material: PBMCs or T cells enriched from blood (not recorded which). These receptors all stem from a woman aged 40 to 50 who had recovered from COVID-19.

This CDR3 reads CASSTTGGTQPQHF. The CDR3 nucleotides read TGTGCCAGCAGCACCACAGGGGGGACTCAGCCCCAGCATTTT. This chain joins TRBV7-2 and TRBJ1-5; 8 bases are a match to TRBD1. CDR1 SGHTA and CDR2 FQGNSA come from the germline V gene. The J segment lost 6 bases and the V segment lost 5 bases, leaving 6 bases of the junction unmatched. This CDR3 comprises 14 residues.

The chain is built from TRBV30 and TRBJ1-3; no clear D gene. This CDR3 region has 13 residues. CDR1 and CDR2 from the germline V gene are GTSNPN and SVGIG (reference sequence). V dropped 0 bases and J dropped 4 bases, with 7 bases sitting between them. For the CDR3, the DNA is TGTGCCTGGAGTGTGGCCGGGGGAAACACCATATATTTT. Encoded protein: CAWSVAGGNTIYF. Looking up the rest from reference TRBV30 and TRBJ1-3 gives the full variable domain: SQTIHQWPATLVQPVGSPLSLECTVEGTSNPNLYWYRQAAGRGLQLLFYSVGIGQISSEVPQNLSASRPQDRQFILSSKKLLLSDSGFYLCAWSVAGGNTIYFGEGSWLTVV.

The CDR3 DNA reads TGCGCCAGCAGCCAAGATCGGGTTAGCGGGAGGGCCTATGAGCAGTTCTTC. Translating it yields CASSQDRVSGRAYEQFF. The chain combines TRBV4-1 with TRBJ2-1, with TRBD2 matching over 11 bases. V gave up 0 bases and J gave up 8 bases; unmatched junction bases: 9. CDR1 and CDR2 (germline): MGHRA, YSYEKL. The CDR3 loop spans 17 amino acids.

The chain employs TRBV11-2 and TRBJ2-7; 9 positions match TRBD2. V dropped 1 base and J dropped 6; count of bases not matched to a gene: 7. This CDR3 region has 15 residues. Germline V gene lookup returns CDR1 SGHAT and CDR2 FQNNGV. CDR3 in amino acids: CASSLGAAGGLEQYF. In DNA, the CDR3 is TGTGCCAGCAGCTTAGGCGCGGCGGGAGGGCTCGAGCAGTACTTC.

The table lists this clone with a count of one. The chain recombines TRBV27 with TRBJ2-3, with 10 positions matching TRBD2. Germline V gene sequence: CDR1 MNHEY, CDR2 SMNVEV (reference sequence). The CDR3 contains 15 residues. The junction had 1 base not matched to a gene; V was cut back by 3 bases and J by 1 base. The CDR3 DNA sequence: TGTGCCAGCAGTTTGAGCGGGAGGGGCACAGATACGCAGTATTTT. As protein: CASSLSGRGTDTQYF.

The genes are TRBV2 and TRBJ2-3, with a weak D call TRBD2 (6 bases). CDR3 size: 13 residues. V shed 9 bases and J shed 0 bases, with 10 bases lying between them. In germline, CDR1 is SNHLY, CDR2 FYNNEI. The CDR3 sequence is CASLATSTDTQYF. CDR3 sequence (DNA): TGTGCCAGTCTAGCGACAAGCACAGATACGCAGTATTTT.

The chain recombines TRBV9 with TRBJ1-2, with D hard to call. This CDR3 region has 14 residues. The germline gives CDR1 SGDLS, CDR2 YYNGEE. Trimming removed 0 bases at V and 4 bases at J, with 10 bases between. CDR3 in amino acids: CASSVARGGYGYTF. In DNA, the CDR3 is TGTGCCAGCAGCGTAGCTCGGGGAGGCTATGGCTACACCTTC.

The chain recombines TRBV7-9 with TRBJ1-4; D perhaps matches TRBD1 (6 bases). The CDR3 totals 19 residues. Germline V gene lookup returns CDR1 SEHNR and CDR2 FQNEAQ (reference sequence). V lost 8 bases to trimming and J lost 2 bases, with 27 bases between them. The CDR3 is CASAGQDSFSPATNEKLFF. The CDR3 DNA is TGTGCCAGCGCCGGCCAGGACAGTTTTTCCCCTGCCACTAATGAAAAACTGTTTTTT. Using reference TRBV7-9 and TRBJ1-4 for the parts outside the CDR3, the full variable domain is DTGVSQNPRHKITKRGQNVTFRCDPISEHNRLYWYRQTLGQGPEFLTYFQNEAQLEKSRLLSDRFSAERPKGSFSTLEIQRTEQGDSAMYLCASAGQDSFSPATNEKLFFGSGTQLSVL.

The CDR3: CASSISGNEQFF. The DNA for the CDR3 is TGTGCCAGCAGCATCAGCGGAAATGAGCAGTTCTTC. The chain is built from TRBV7-9 and TRBJ2-1; tentatively, D is TRBD2 (5 bases). The CDR3 has 12 amino acids. Germline assignment: CDR1 SEHNR and CDR2 FQNEAQ (reference sequence). V was shortened by 5 bases and J by 7 bases, with 9 bases between the two germline ends. The variable domain in full, completed from reference TRBV7-9 and TRBJ2-1, reads DTGVSQNPRHKITKRGQNVTFRCDPISEHNRLYWYRQTLGQGPEFLTYFQNEAQLEKSRLLSDRFSAERPKGSFSTLEIQRTEQGDSAMYLCASSISGNEQFFGPGTRLTVL.

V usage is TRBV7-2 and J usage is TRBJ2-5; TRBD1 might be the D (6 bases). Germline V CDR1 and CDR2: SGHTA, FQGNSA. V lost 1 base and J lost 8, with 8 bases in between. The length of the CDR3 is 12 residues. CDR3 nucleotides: TGTGCCAGCAGCTTAGAGGGACACACCCAGTACTTC. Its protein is CASSLEGHTQYF.

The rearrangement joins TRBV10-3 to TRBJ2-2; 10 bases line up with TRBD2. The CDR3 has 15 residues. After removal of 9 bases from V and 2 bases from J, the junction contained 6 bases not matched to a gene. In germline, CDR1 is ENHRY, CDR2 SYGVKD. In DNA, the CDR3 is TGTGCCATAACAGCGGGAGGGCCCAACACCGGGGAGCTGTTTTTT. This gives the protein CAITAGGPNTGELFF.

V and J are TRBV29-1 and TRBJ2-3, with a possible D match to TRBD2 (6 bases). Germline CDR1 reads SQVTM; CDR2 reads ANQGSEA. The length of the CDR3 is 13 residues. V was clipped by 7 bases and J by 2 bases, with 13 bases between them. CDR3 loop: CSGRGYPTDTQYF. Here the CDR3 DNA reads TGCAGCGGGAGGGGTTACCCCACAGATACGCAGTATTTT.

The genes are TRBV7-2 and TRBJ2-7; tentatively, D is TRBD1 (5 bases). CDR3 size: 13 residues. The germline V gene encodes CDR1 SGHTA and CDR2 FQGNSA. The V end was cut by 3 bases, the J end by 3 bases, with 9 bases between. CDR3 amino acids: CASSLGPYYEQYF. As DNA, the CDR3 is TGTGCCAGCAGCTTGGGGCCTTACTACGAGCAGTACTTC.

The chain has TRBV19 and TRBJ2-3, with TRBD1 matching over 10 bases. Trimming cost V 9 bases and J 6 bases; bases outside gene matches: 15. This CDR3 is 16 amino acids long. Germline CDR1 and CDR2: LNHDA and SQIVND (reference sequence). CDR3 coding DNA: TGTGCCAGCAGACCCTCAGGGGACAGGGGTATTGATACGCAGTATTTT. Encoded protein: CASRPSGDRGIDTQYF.

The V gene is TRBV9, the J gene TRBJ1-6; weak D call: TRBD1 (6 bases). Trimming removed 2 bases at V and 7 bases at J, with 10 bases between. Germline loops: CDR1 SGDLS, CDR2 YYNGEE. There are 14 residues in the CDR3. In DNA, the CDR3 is TGTGCCAGCAGCGTTAGACAGGCGAATTCACCCCTCCACTTT. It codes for CASSVRQANSPLHF.

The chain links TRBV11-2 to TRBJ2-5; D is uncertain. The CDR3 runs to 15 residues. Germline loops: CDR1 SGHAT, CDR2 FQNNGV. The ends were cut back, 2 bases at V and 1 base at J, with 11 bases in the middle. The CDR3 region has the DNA TGTGCCAGCAGCTTATCCTTCCACTTCCAAGAGACCCAGTACTTC. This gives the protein CASSLSFHFQETQYF.